Shown below are 15 T cell receptor beta chains from a single sample sequenced in a study of vaccination and CD4 T cells after COVID-19. The Oncomine TCR Beta short-read assay generated sequence data from the DNA of cultured CD4+ T cells. TCRdb itself ran the PCR reads through MiXCR, one entry per CDR3 protein. The table lists approximately 14,000 distinct CDR3 sequences, nearly 75% of them singletons, with roughly 15% in the top ten. Treatment: 10-day PBMC culture with coronavirus spike peptide pools or control peptides (ViraFEST assay). The antigens these receptors bind are not known. Material: CD4+ T cells from blood, cultured in vitro. The receptors stem from a human donor who had recovered from COVID-19.

This chain connects TRBV6-2 or TRBV6-3 to TRBJ1-1; 7 nucleotides align to TRBD1. J gave up 1 base and V 6 bases, and 14 bases lay outside the gene matches. This CDR3 has 17 amino acids. Germline lookup yields CDR1 MNHEY and CDR2 SVGEGT. The CDR3, as DNA: TGTGCCAGCAGACATAGACAGGGAGGGAGTAAGAACACTGAAGCTTTCTTT. Translated, it gives CASRHRQGGSKNTEAFF.

V gene TRBV5-6 combines with J gene TRBJ2-5, with D perhaps matching TRBD2 (6 bases). Germline loops: CDR1 SGHDT, CDR2 YYEEEE. V shed 5 bases and J shed 5 bases, with 19 bases lying between them. The CDR3 sequence is 15 residues long. The CDR3 reads CASSEVGRRFETQYF. CDR3 sequence (DNA): TGTGCCAGCAGTGAAGTCGGGAGACGCTTTGAGACCCAGTACTTC.

The chain employs TRBV6-2 or TRBV6-3 and TRBJ2-1; 7 bases are shared with TRBD2. V gave up 8 bases and J gave up 9 bases; unmatched junction bases: 10. Germline CDR1 MNHEY, CDR2 SVGEGT. The CDR3 sequence is 13 residues long. The CDR3 coding sequence is TGTGCCAGCTCCAGCGGGATGGTCTCTGAGCAGTTCTTC. Protein: CASSSGMVSEQFF.

This clonotype was seen only a few times. The chain recombines TRBV28 with TRBJ2-1; the D gene is possibly TRBD1 (5 bases). CDR3 length: 15 residues. Per the germline V gene, CDR1 is MDHEN and CDR2 is SYDVKM. V was cut by 6 bases and J by 6 bases, with 18 bases left in between. The CDR3 sequence: CASRLPLQAPNEQFF. DNA of the CDR3: TGTGCCAGCAGGCTACCTTTACAGGCCCCCAATGAGCAGTTCTTC. The variable domain in full, with the rest retrieved from reference TRBV28 and TRBJ2-1, is DVKVTQSSRYLVKRTGEKVFLECVQDMDHENMFWYRQDPGLGLRLIYFSYDVKMKEKGDIPEGYSVSREKKERFSLILESASTNQTSMYLCASRLPLQAPNEQFFGPGTRLTVL.

This clonotype was counted a single time. This chain connects TRBV28 to TRBJ2-4, with D possibly TRBD1 on 6 matching bases. CDR1 is MDHEN and CDR2 is SYDVKM in the germline V gene. V gave up 1 base and J gave up 2 bases, with 9 bases separating them. CDR3 length: 15 residues. Here the CDR3 DNA reads TGTGCCAGCAGTTTATCCGGGACAACCAAAAACATTCAGTACTTC. Translation gives CASSLSGTTKNIQYF.

This clonotype was counted only a few times. The chain employs TRBV7-2 and TRBJ2-3, with a possible D match to TRBD2 (6 bases). The CDR3 covers 16 residues. In germline, CDR1 is SGHTA, CDR2 FQGNSA. The germline V and J ends were trimmed by 0 bases and 1 base, with 11 bases remaining between them. The CDR3 sequence: CASSLAAGPGTDTQYF. CDR3 DNA sequence: TGTGCCAGCAGCTTAGCGGCGGGACCTGGCACAGATACGCAGTATTTT.

The chain recombines TRBV6-2 or TRBV6-3 with TRBJ2-5; unclear D gene. Germline CDR1 MNHEY, CDR2 SVGEGT. This CDR3 contains 13 residues. Trimming pared 6 bases from V and 6 bases from J, leaving 14 bases between. The CDR3 DNA is TGTGCCAGCAGCCCCGTGGGTGGAAAGACCCAGTACTTC. It codes for CASSPVGGKTQYF.

This chain connects TRBV27 to TRBJ1-5; D may be TRBD1 (6 bases). The germline gives CDR1 MNHEY, CDR2 SMNVEV (reference sequence). V was shortened by 3 bases and J by 2 bases, with 17 bases between the two germline ends. The CDR3 runs 17 residues. CDR3 protein: CASSLLGGFRGNQPQHF. In DNA form, the CDR3 reads TGTGCCAGCAGTTTGTTAGGGGGGTTTAGGGGCAATCAGCCCCAGCATTTT.

The chain has TRBV7-9 and TRBJ1-5; the D is unclear. The CDR3 contains 14 residues. The germline CDR1 and CDR2 sequences are SEHNR and FQNEAQ (reference sequence). Trimming took off 1 base at V and 4 bases at J, with 8 bases between the two ends. The CDR3 DNA sequence: TGTGCCAGCAGCTTAGAGCGCGAAAATCAGCCCCAGCATTTT. It encodes CASSLERENQPQHF.

The V call is TRBV19, the J call TRBJ2-2, with D tentatively TRBD1 (5 bases). Germline values: CDR1 LNHDA, CDR2 SQIVND (reference sequence). Trimming left V 3 bases short and J 7 bases short, with 15 bases between. This CDR3 contains 15 residues. The CDR3: CASSIGPADIGELFF. CDR3 in DNA: TGTGCCAGTAGTATCGGGCCGGCGGACATCGGGGAGCTGTTTTTT.

The table lists this clonotype with a few counts. The V gene is TRBV2, the J gene TRBJ1-5; 8 bases are a match to TRBD1. Looked up from germline, CDR1 is SNHLY and CDR2 is FYNNEI. The CDR3 is made up of 15 amino acids. V trimming: 6 bases; J trimming: 5 bases; junction bases outside the gene matches: 9. As DNA, the CDR3 is TGTGCCAGCAGAGCGGACAGGGATGGGTATCAGCCCCAGCATTTT. Its protein is CASRADRDGYQPQHF.

The chain uses TRBV6-2 or TRBV6-3 and TRBJ1-5, with 7 bases aligning to TRBD1. Trimming at V came to 8 bases and at J to 3 bases, leaving 4 bases not matched to a gene. Per germline, CDR1 MNHEY and CDR2 SVGEGT. The CDR3 totals 13 residues. CDR3 residues: CASGDSHNQPQHF. The CDR3 DNA sequence: TGTGCCAGCGGGGACAGTCACAATCAGCCCCAGCATTTT.

This chain joins TRBV11-2 and TRBJ1-1; D gene ambiguous. Germline lookup yields CDR1 SGHAT and CDR2 FQNNGV. The V end was cut by 6 bases, the J end by 0 bases, with 11 bases between. This CDR3 contains 14 residues. CDR3 sequence reads: CASSPFTMNTEAFF. The CDR3 DNA follows: TGTGCCAGCAGTCCCTTTACTATGAACACTGAAGCTTTCTTT.

This clonotype was seen more than once but under ten times. The V and J genes are TRBV7-2 and TRBJ2-1, with D possibly TRBD2 on 5 matching bases. This CDR3 is built from 14 residues. CDR1 is SGHTA, CDR2 FQGNSA, per germline. Trimming took off 5 bases at V and 9 bases at J, with 17 bases between the two ends. The CDR3 DNA reads TGTGCCAGCAGCCCCGTAGTGAGGGCAGGTGAGCAGTTCTTC. It yields the protein CASSPVVRAGEQFF.

J is TRBJ2-1 and V is TRBV27; tentatively, D is TRBD2 (5 bases). In germline, CDR1 is MNHEY, CDR2 SMNVEV (reference sequence). V lost 6 bases to trimming and J lost 2 bases, with 17 bases between them. This CDR3 is 16 amino acids long. The DNA for the CDR3 is TGTGCCAGCAGCACCCCGGCGGCGGGTACCTACAATGAGCAGTTCTTC. It encodes CASSTPAAGTYNEQFF.